The 14 T cell receptor beta chains listed next were all sequenced from one sample in a study of early T cells in non-severe SARS-CoV-2 infection. Each CDR3 protein gets one entry after TCRdb re-called the 5' RACE reads with MiXCR. The sample includes some 28,000 distinct CDR3 sequences, approximately 5.6% of them seen just once. The sequencing input was whole blood. These receptors were collected from an adult who was a healthcare worker with PCR-confirmed SARS-CoV-2 infection or an uninfected control (not recorded which).

This clonotype came up many times. This chain joins TRBV24-1 and TRBJ2-1; the match to TRBD2 covers 10 bases. The trim removed 7 bases at V and 6 bases at J, leaving 5 bases unmatched. The CDR3 length is 14 residues. Germline CDR1 and CDR2: KGHDR and SFDVKD. The CDR3 DNA sequence: TGTGCCACCAGCCTAGCGGGAGATATCAATGAGCAGTTCTTC. Protein product: CATSLAGDINEQFF.

This clonotype was seen ten or more times. The rearrangement links TRBV30 to TRBJ2-3; D is ambiguous. V dropped 4 bases and J dropped 2 bases, with 10 bases sitting between them. CDR3 length: 13 residues. The germline CDR1 and CDR2 sequences are GTSNPN and SVGIG (reference sequence). The CDR3, as DNA: TGTGCCTGGAAGGGATCCAACACAGATACGCAGTATTTT. It yields the protein CAWKGSNTDTQYF.

The chain recombines TRBV5-6 with TRBJ2-7, with D uncertain. This CDR3 spans 15 amino acids. Germline V gene sequence: CDR1 SGHDT, CDR2 YYEEEE. V dropped 0 bases and J dropped 3 bases, with 13 bases sitting between them. The CDR3 reads CASSLDSGLSYEQYF. DNA for the CDR3: TGTGCCAGCAGCTTGGATTCTGGGTTAAGCTACGAGCAGTACTTC. Complete variable domain (other parts from reference TRBV5-6 and TRBJ2-7): DAGVTQSPTHLIKTRGQQVTLRCSPKSGHDTVSWYQQALGQGPQFIFQYYEEEERQRGNFPDRFSGHQFPNYSSELNVNALLLGDSALYLCASSLDSGLSYEQYFGPGTRLTVT.

The table lists this clonotype with many counts. The junction differs from germline at one of its ends, possibly a read error. The rearrangement joins TRBV20-1 to TRBJ2-5; D unclear. The CDR3 loop spans 8 amino acids. In germline, CDR1 is DFQATT, CDR2 SNEGSKA (reference sequence). CDR3: CSAGTTNF. The CDR3, as DNA: TGCAGTGCTGGAACGACGAACTTC.

The chain recombines TRBV6-1 with TRBJ2-5; 9 bases are shared with TRBD1. V trimming: 6 bases; J trimming: 1 base; junction bases outside the gene matches: 9. The germline V gene has CDR1 MNHNS and CDR2 SASEGT. This CDR3 region has 16 residues. CDR3 sequence (DNA): TGTGCCAGCAGGGATACCGGGACAGGGCCCCAAGAGACCCAGTACTTC. The encoded protein is CASRDTGTGPQETQYF.

This clonotype was observed at least ten times. V is TRBV6-1 and J is TRBJ2-1; 7 bases match TRBD2. The V gene end was trimmed by 6 bases and the J gene end by 3 bases; junction bases not matched to a gene: 5. Germline values: CDR1 MNHNS, CDR2 SASEGT. This CDR3 spans 14 amino acids. The CDR3 loop reads CASRGGRGYNEQFF. The CDR3 DNA follows: TGTGCCAGCAGGGGTGGGAGGGGCTACAATGAGCAGTTCTTC.

This clonotype was recorded many times. The rearrangement links TRBV12-3 or TRBV12-4 to TRBJ2-1, with D hard to call. Trimming cost V 1 base and J 6 bases, with 10 bases left between them. The CDR3 extends over 14 amino acids. The CDR3 is CASSLGAPGNEQFF. The CDR3, as DNA: TGTGCCAGCAGTTTAGGGGCCCCGGGCAATGAGCAGTTCTTC.

As for this clonotype: A much bigger clone sits one base away, suggesting this may be a read error. CDR3 amino acids: CASSQEVQGRLFF. The CDR3 DNA reads TGCGCCAGCAGCCAAGAGGTGCAGGGGCGACTGTTTTTT. V and J are TRBV4-3 and TRBJ1-4; D might be TRBD1 (6 bases). Germline V gene sequence: CDR1 LGHNA, CDR2 YSLEER. The ends were cut back, 0 bases at V and 13 bases at J, with 12 bases in the middle. The CDR3 is made up of 13 amino acids.

This clonotype came up many times. The chain employs TRBV30 and TRBJ1-6; possible D gene TRBD1, 5 bases. The V and J ends lost 4 bases and 10 bases respectively, with 11 bases between them. The CDR3 is 12 amino acids. Germline V gene data show CDR1 as GTSNPN and CDR2 as SVGIG (reference sequence). The CDR3 bases are TGTGCCTGGACGGCAGGGAACTCACCCCTCCACTTT. Protein product: CAWTAGNSPLHF.

The chain uses TRBV6-2 or TRBV6-3 and TRBJ1-2; tentatively, D is TRBD1 (5 bases). The CDR3 totals 15 residues. V was clipped by 7 bases and J by 0 bases, with 15 bases between them. The germline gives CDR1 MNHEY, CDR2 SVGEGT. CDR3 bases: TGTGCCAGCATTCAGGGATCAGCTCCTAACTATGGCTACACCTTC. Its protein is CASIQGSAPNYGYTF.

The rearrangement links TRBV28 to TRBJ1-5, with 8 positions matching TRBD1. J was trimmed by 0 bases and V by 6 bases; bases with no gene match: 4. Germline V gene data show CDR1 as MDHEN and CDR2 as SYDVKM. The CDR3 length is 15 residues. The CDR3 reads CASRKQGVSNQPQHF. The CDR3 nucleotides are TGTGCCAGCAGAAAACAGGGGGTTAGCAATCAGCCCCAGCATTTT.

This clonotype showed up many times. This sequence joins TRBV14 and TRBJ1-1; 10 bases agree with TRBD1. The ends lost 1 base at V and 5 bases at J; junction bases unmatched: 7. The CDR3 spans 16 residues. Germline V lookup: CDR1 SGHDN, CDR2 FVKESK. CDR3 protein: CASSQGRQGARTEAFF. The CDR3 DNA follows: TGTGCCAGCAGCCAAGGCCGACAGGGGGCAAGGACTGAAGCTTTCTTT.

This clonotype was counted a single time. CDR3 protein: CSASHRAYGYTF. In nucleotides, the CDR3 is TGCAGTGCTAGCCACAGGGCCTATGGCTACACCTTC. V and J are TRBV20-1 and TRBJ1-2, with a weak D call TRBD1 (6 bases). The CDR3 length is 12 residues. With 3 bases removed from V and 4 bases from J, the gap between germline ends came to 9 bases. Germline CDR1 is DFQATT and CDR2 is SNEGSKA (reference sequence).

This clonotype was detected ten times or more. This chain connects TRBV12-3 or TRBV12-4 to TRBJ1-3; D may be TRBD1 (5 bases). The CDR3 extends over 14 amino acids. V was pared by 6 bases and J by 2 bases, with 11 bases between. CDR3 residues: CASRLRQTGNTIYF. CDR3 nucleotides: TGTGCCAGCAGACTCCGACAGACTGGAAACACCATATATTTT.